This TCR beta chain is from a study of spatial heterogeneity in lung cancer. Study information: There were 75 or so donors, all of them untreated patients with early-stage non-small cell lung cancer. Available follow-up PBMC samples were sequenced, at a median of roughly two years post-resection.

Every TCR cDNA molecule bore a unique molecular identifier. From the 5' RACE reads, TCRdb called clonotypes with MiXCR, one entry per CDR3 protein. This sample has 50,000 to 60,000 distinct CDR3 sequences; less than 9% occur once, and the top ten carry around 35%. The time point here: blood at routine non-recurrence follow-up after resection. In each case, whole RNA from tumor, nontumor lung or frozen PBMC was sequenced unsorted. As to this clonotype: Its antigen is not identified.

The study, taken as a whole, reports: There were more appearances of ubiquitous expanded tumor TCRs in blood at resection than at follow-up.

Sequenced material: PBMCs, taken at follow-up. The receptor comes from a female donor with early-stage non-small cell lung cancer.

The CDR3 DNA is TGTGCCAGCAGCTTATTGGGCCCCTCGTCCGGGGAGCTGTTTTTT. It translates to CASSLLGPSSGELFF. This sequence joins TRBV7-9 and TRBJ2-2; D not resolved. The germline V gene has CDR1 SEHNR and CDR2 FQNEAQ (reference sequence). V lost 2 bases to trimming and J lost 6 bases, with 13 bases between them. This CDR3 is 15 amino acids long. The whole variable domain, filled in from reference TRBV7-9 and TRBJ2-2, reads DTGVSQNPRHKITKRGQNVTFRCDPISEHNRLYWYRQTLGQGPEFLTYFQNEAQLEKSRLLSDRFSAERPKGSFSTLEIQRTEQGDSAMYLCASSLLGPSSGELFFGEGSRLTVL.